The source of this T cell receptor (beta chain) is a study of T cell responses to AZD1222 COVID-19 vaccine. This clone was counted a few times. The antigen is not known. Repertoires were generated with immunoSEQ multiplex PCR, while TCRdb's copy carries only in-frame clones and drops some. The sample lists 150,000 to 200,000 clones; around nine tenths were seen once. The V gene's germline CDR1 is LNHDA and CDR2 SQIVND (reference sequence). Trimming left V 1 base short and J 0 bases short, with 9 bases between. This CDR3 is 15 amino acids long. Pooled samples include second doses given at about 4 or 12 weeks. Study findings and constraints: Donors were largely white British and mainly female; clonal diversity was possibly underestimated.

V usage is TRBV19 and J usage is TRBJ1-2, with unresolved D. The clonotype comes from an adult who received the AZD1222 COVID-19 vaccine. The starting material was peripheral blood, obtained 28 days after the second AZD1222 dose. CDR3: CASSIGQQANYGYTF. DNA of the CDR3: TGTGCCAGTAGTATAGGGCAGCAAGCTAACTATGGCTACACCTTC.